What follows describes a single T cell receptor beta chain. Trimming left V 0 bases short and J 5 bases short, with 12 bases between. CDR1 is SGHRS, CDR2 YFSETQ, per germline. This CDR3 is built from 15 residues. This entry belongs to a study of blood T cell repertoires in COVID-19. The wider study: T cells, B-cell-depleted T cells, or PBMCs supplied cDNA or gDNA.

This table comes from immunoSEQ multiplex PCR, and its TCRdb copy is limited to in-frame clones, with some not included. The table includes roughly 120,000 clones, 85% to 90% detected once. The Seattle site enrolled patients during active infection and followed them longitudinally. Sequenced sample: peripheral blood. The V and J genes are TRBV5-1 and TRBJ2-4, with D tentatively TRBD2 (5 bases). The origin of this receptor is a woman older than 75 with COVID-19, enrolled during active disease. The DNA for the CDR3 is TGCGCCAGCAGCTTGGACGGGATGTCCCAAAACATTCAGTACTTC. It translates to CASSLDGMSQNIQYF.